This T cell receptor beta chain was identified during a study of blood T cell repertoires in COVID-19. Study-wide context: PBMCs, B-cell-depleted T cells, or T cells were the source of the cDNA or gDNA that made up the material.

Only in-frame clones appear in the TCRdb table, and some are missing; sequencing was by immunoSEQ multiplex PCR. The sample holds some 330,000 clones, roughly four fifths seen once. Germline V gene lookup returns CDR1 MNHEY and CDR2 SVGEGT. The CDR3 contains 16 residues. V was trimmed by 6 bases and J by 2 bases, leaving 18 bases between them. The recovered donors of Cohort 3 showed two negative PCRs, clearance, or symptom resolution. The sequenced sample consisted of PBMCs or T cells enriched from blood (not recorded which). The TCR originated in a woman aged 50 to 60 who had recovered from COVID-19. V gene TRBV6-2 or TRBV6-3 combines with J gene TRBJ2-3; D is possibly TRBD2 (5 bases). The CDR3 nucleotides are TGTGCCAGCAGCTCAGCAGGAGGCGGATACACAGATACGCAGTATTTT. Its translation: CASSSAGGGYTDTQYF.